The rows below give T cell receptor beta chains drawn from one sample of a study of blood T cell repertoires in COVID-19. The repertoire was sequenced with immunoSEQ multiplex PCR; TCRdb's copy has only in-frame clones and lacks some. The repertoire consists of 300,000 to 400,000 clones, with around 87% occurring once and the leading ten covering 1%. The specimen sequenced was peripheral blood. Receptors were obtained from a middle-aged man with active or convalescent COVID-19. Both conserved end residues are part of each CDR3. Fields, in order: J gene, clone size, V gene, D gene, CDR3 protein, CDR3 DNA. The D gene is left open where the match is weak. Size is omitted from some rows. Given values are once, few, many or a class for expanded clones.

TRBJ1-5,NA,TRBV5-1,NA,CASSLWGGNQPQHF,TGCGCCAGCAGCTTGTGGGGAGGCAATCAGCCCCAGCATTTT
TRBJ1-1,NA,TRBV7-3,TRBD1,CASSPRTGVNTEAFF,TGTGCCAGCAGCCCACGGACAGGAGTGAACACTGAAGCTTTCTTT
TRBJ1-1,NA,TRBV7-3,NA,CASSFGGTANTEAFF,TGTGCCAGCAGCTTTGGAGGGACGGCGAACACTGAAGCTTTCTTT
TRBJ1-1,NA,TRBV3-1/TRBV3-2,TRBD1,CASSQVPGQGAEAFF,TGTGCCAGCAGCCAAGTGCCGGGACAGGGGGCTGAAGCTTTCTTT
TRBJ2-1,NA,TRBV5-1,NA,CASSSAGAPHNEQFF,TGCGCCAGCAGCTCCGCAGGGGCTCCTCACAATGAGCAGTTCTTC
TRBJ1-4,NA,TRBV2,NA,CASLSQPGGGEKLFF,TGTGCCAGCCTTTCTCAACCGGGGGGTGGCGAAAAACTGTTTTTT
TRBJ1-1,NA,TRBV19,TRBD1,CASRGQGETEAFF,TGTGCCAGTAGAGGACAGGGGGAAACTGAAGCTTTCTTT
TRBJ1-1,NA,TRBV10-2,NA,CASSPGKTEAFF,TGCGCCAGCAGTCCGGGAAAGACTGAAGCTTTCTTT
TRBJ1-2,NA,TRBV19,TRBD1,CASPGQGRSQGYTF,TGTGCCAGTCCTGGACAGGGGCGGTCTCAGGGCTACACCTTC
TRBJ2-5,NA,TRBV6-5,NA,CASSSTERTQYF,TGTGCCAGCAGTTCCACCGAGAGGACCCAGTACTTC
TRBJ2-1,NA,TRBV18,TRBD2,CASSPGSGRMNEQFF,TGTGCCAGCTCACCCGGGAGCGGGAGAATGAATGAGCAGTTCTTC
TRBJ2-5,NA,TRBV29-1,TRBD1,CSARDRDETQYF,TGCAGCGCCAGGGACAGGGATGAGACCCAGTACTTC
TRBJ2-1,NA,TRBV6-6,TRBD2,CASSGTSGSNEQFF,TGTGCCAGCAGCGGGACTAGCGGGTCCAATGAGCAGTTCTTC
TRBJ2-7,NA,TRBV3-1/TRBV3-2,NA,CASSQERGVSYEQYF,TGTGCCAGCAGCCAAGAGCGCGGGGTATCCTACGAGCAGTACTTC
TRBJ1-6,NA,TRBV7-2,NA,CASREALDNSPLHF,TGTGCCAGCAGAGAAGCACTCGATAATTCACCCCTCCACTTT
TRBJ2-3,NA,TRBV28,NA,CASSPLIRKTLSDTQYF,TGTGCCAGCAGTCCCCTTATCAGAAAGACTTTAAGTGATACGCAGTATTTT
TRBJ2-1,NA,TRBV7-2,NA,CASSLAGASYNEQFF,TGTGCCAGCAGCTTAGCGGGGGCCTCCTACAATGAGCAGTTCTTC
TRBJ2-7,few,TRBV2,TRBD2,CASRTMGGWKEQYF,TGTGCCAGCAGAACAATGGGGGGGTGGAAGGAGCAGTACTTC
TRBJ1-1,NA,TRBV19,TRBD1,CASPTRDRGNTEAFF,TGTGCCAGTCCTACCCGGGACAGGGGGAACACTGAAGCTTTCTTT
TRBJ1-2,NA,TRBV11-2,NA,CASSLSRAAGRGGYTF,TGTGCCAGCAGCTTATCACGCGCAGCGGGAAGGGGGGGCTACACCTTC
TRBJ2-5,once,TRBV28,NA,CASRRDNQETQYF,TGTGCCAGCAGACGGGACAACCAAGAGACCCAGTACTTC
TRBJ1-2,NA,TRBV28,NA,CASSLSPGVDYGYTF,TGTGCCAGCAGTTTAAGCCCGGGGGTGGACTATGGCTACACCTTC